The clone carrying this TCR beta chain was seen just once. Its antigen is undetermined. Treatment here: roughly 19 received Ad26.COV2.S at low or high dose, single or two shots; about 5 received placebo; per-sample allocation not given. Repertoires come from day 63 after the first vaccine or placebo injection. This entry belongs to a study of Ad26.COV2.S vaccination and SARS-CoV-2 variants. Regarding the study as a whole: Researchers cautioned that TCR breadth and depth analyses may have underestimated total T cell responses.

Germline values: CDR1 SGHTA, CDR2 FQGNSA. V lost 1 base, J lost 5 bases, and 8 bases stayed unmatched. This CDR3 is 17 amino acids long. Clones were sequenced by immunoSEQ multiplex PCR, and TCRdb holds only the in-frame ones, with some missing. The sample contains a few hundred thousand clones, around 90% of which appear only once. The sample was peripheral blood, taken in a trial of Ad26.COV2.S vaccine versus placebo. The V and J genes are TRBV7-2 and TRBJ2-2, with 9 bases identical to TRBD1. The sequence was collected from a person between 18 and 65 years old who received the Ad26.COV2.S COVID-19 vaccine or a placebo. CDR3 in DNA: TGTGCCAGCAGCTTAGAGGGGGGACAGGGATTTACCGGGGAGCTGTTTTTT. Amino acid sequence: CASSLEGGQGFTGELFF.